Following are 27 T cell receptor beta chains from one sample sequenced in a study of cytomegalovirus exposure and HLA in healthy donors. This PCR relied on a set of 60 Vbeta primers and 13 Jbeta primers. Profiling relied on immunoSEQ multiplex PCR, and the TCRdb table lists in-frame clones only, not all of them. The table shows about 160,000 clones, with approximately 85% occurring only once. Material: PBMCs. Source of these receptors: a man aged 18 to 30 in good health and CMV-seropositive.

The chain joins TRBV19 to TRBJ1-3; 7 bases align to TRBD1. The CDR3 is 15 amino acids. Germline-derived CDR1 and CDR2 are LNHDA and SQIVND (reference sequence). Trimming took 5 bases from V and 2 from J; bases not matched to a gene: 6. CDR3 loop: CASSQQGGTGNTIYF. CDR3 in DNA: TGTGCCAGTAGTCAACAAGGGGGCACTGGAAACACCATATATTTT. The full variable domain, completed using reference TRBV19 and TRBJ1-3, is DGGITQSPKYLFRKEGQNVTLSCEQNLNHDAMYWYRQDPGQGLRLIYYSQIVNDFQKGDIAEGYSVSREKKESFPLTVTSAQKNPTAFYLCASSQQGGTGNTIYFGEGSWLTVV.

This chain uses TRBV9 with TRBJ2-3, with D tentatively TRBD2 (6 bases). V was trimmed by 4 bases and J by 9 bases, leaving 15 bases between them. CDR3 length: 13 amino acids. From germline, CDR1 is SGDLS and CDR2 YYNGEE. The CDR3 is CASSPLGGRTQYF. The CDR3 coding sequence is TGTGCCAGCAGCCCCCTGGGGGGAAGGACGCAGTATTTT. Supplemented by reference TRBV9 and TRBJ2-3, the full variable domain reads DSGVTQTPKHLITATGQRVTLRCSPRSGDLSVYWYQQSLDQGLQFLIQYYNGEERAKGNILERFSAQQFPDLHSELNLSSLELGDSALYFCASSPLGGRTQYFGPGTRLTVL.

This clone has a handful of counts. The chain joins TRBV30 to TRBJ1-2; no definite D call. Germline lookup yields CDR1 GTSNPN and CDR2 SVGIG (reference sequence). The CDR3 sequence is 13 residues long. V lost 0 bases and J 4 bases, leaving 9 bases between the germline ends. The CDR3 sequence: CAWSVGGGYGYTF. In DNA form, the CDR3 reads TGTGCCTGGAGTGTTGGCGGCGGCTATGGCTACACCTTC.

This chain connects TRBV6-1 to TRBJ2-1; 8 bases fit TRBD2. V was clipped by 4 bases and J by 6 bases; unmatched bases: 8. The germline CDR1 and CDR2 sequences are MNHNS and SASEGT. The CDR3 length is 15 residues. CDR3 DNA sequence: TGTGCCAGCAGTGTAGAGACGGGGGGGCCCAATGAGCAGTTCTTC. It yields the protein CASSVETGGPNEQFF.

The V call is TRBV7-3, the J call TRBJ1-1; maybe TRBD1 (5 bases). CDR3 length: 12 residues. V lost 5 bases, J lost 4 bases, and 8 bases lay in between. Germline loops: CDR1 SGHTA, CDR2 FQGTGA. The CDR3 bases are TGTGCCAGCAGCGGAAGGGGCACTGAAGCTTTCTTT. Amino acid sequence: CASSGRGTEAFF.

The V call is TRBV7-3, the J call TRBJ2-2; D is ambiguous. The V gene lost 5 bases and the J gene lost 6 bases, with 13 bases spanning the gap. Germline-derived CDR1 and CDR2 are SGHTA and FQGTGA. The CDR3 spans 14 residues. This CDR3 reads CASSISQVAGELFF. CDR3 coding DNA: TGTGCCAGCAGCATAAGCCAGGTTGCCGGGGAGCTGTTTTTT.

The V call is TRBV2, the J call TRBJ1-6, with 7 bases lining up with TRBD1. V shed 2 bases, J shed 9 bases, and the junction held 1 base outside the gene matches. The CDR3 contains 13 residues. Germline CDR1 reads SNHLY; CDR2 reads FYNNEI. In DNA, the CDR3 is TGTGCCAGCAGTGAAACAGGGGTTTCACCCCTCCACTTT. This gives the protein CASSETGVSPLHF.

This rearrangement joins TRBV2 to TRBJ1-2; 8 bases fit TRBD1. The CDR3 consists of 12 residues. With 6 bases clipped from V and 8 bases from J, the junction kept 5 bases outside the gene matches. Germline CDR1 is SNHLY and CDR2 is FYNNEI. The CDR3 nucleotides read TGTGCCAGCAGAGGACAGGGTTGGGGCTACACCTTC. It is translated as CASRGQGWGYTF.

The CDR3 coding sequence is TGTGCCAGCAGCCCTGGGGTGGGGAGTTCGACTGAAGCTTTCTTT. The encoded protein is CASSPGVGSSTEAFF. The chain carries TRBV2 and TRBJ1-1; no clear D. With 6 bases removed from V and 5 bases from J, the gap between germline ends came to 19 bases. The CDR3 runs to 15 residues. CDR1 is SNHLY, CDR2 FYNNEI, per germline.

This clone was seen only once. This chain joins TRBV28 and TRBJ1-3; TRBD1 is a possible D gene (5 bases). The V and J ends lost 2 bases and 4 bases respectively, with 18 bases between them. The CDR3 totals 17 residues. Germline lookup yields CDR1 MDHEN and CDR2 SYDVKM. The CDR3 here is CASSLPLTAPRGNTIYF. The CDR3, as DNA: TGTGCCAGCAGTTTACCCCTGACAGCTCCCAGAGGAAACACCATATATTTT.

The V gene is TRBV7-3, the J gene TRBJ2-5; 7 positions match TRBD1. The J segment lost 2 bases and the V segment lost 4 bases, leaving 1 base of the junction unmatched. Germline V gene sequence: CDR1 SGHTA, CDR2 FQGTGA. This CDR3 has 13 residues. The CDR3 sequence: CASSSDRQETQYF. CDR3 sequence (DNA): TGTGCCAGCAGCTCGGACAGGCAAGAGACCCAGTACTTC. The entire variable domain, with the rest obtained from reference TRBV7-3 and TRBJ2-5, is as follows: GAGVSQTPSNKVTEKGKYVELRCDPISGHTALYWYRQSLGQGPEFLIYFQGTGAADDSGLPNDRFFAVRPEGSVSTLKIQRTERGDSAVYLCASSSDRQETQYFGPGTRLLVL.

The V call is TRBV4-1, the J call TRBJ1-5; 9 nucleotides agree with TRBD1. The V and J ends lost 4 bases and 6 bases, in that order; junction bases with no gene match: 1. In germline, CDR1 is MGHRA, CDR2 YSYEKL. The length of the CDR3 is 13 residues. DNA of the CDR3: TGCGCCAGCAGCCGGGACAGGGCTCAGCCCCAGCATTTT. Encoded protein: CASSRDRAQPQHF.

The gene calls are TRBV4-2 and TRBJ2-3; possibly TRBD2 for D (5 bases). The CDR3 has 14 residues. Deletions cut 2 bases from V and 3 bases from J, with 9 bases between. The germline V gene has CDR1 LGHNA and CDR2 YNFKEQ. CDR3 loop: CASSQNRETDTQYF. For the CDR3, the DNA is TGTGCCAGCAGCCAAAACCGGGAAACAGATACGCAGTATTTT.

The chain joins TRBV2 to TRBJ2-2; D might be TRBD1 (5 bases). This CDR3 spans 14 amino acids. CDR1 and CDR2 (germline): SNHLY, FYNNEI. Trimming left V 11 bases short and J 5 bases short, with 18 bases between. CDR3 sequence: CASSQGQLTGELFF. CDR3 sequence (DNA): TGTGCCTCCTCCCAAGGACAACTAACCGGGGAGCTGTTTTTT.

A few counts support this clone. The V and J genes are TRBV6-5 and TRBJ2-1; no reliable D call. This CDR3 is built from 12 residues. Between the trimmed V and J ends, which lost 5 bases and 6 bases, there was a span of 8 bases. In germline, CDR1 is MNHEY, CDR2 SVGAGI. The CDR3 DNA follows: TGTGCCAGCAGTCAGGCTCTCAATGAGCAGTTCTTC. This sequence encodes CASSQALNEQFF.

V is TRBV2 and J is TRBJ2-6, with TRBD2 matching 10 bases. CDR1 and CDR2 from the germline V gene are SNHLY and FYNNEI. V was clipped by 3 bases and J by 4 bases; unmatched bases: 9. This CDR3 spans 18 amino acids. The CDR3 protein is CASSEGLAGGPGANVLTF. DNA of the CDR3: TGTGCCAGCAGTGAGGGATTAGCGGGGGGTCCAGGGGCCAACGTCCTGACTTTC. Based on the CDR3 plus reference TRBV2 and TRBJ2-6, the full variable domain is EPEVTQTPSHQVTQMGQEVILRCVPISNHLYFYWYRQILGQKVEFLVSFYNNEISEKSEIFDDQFSVERPDGSNFTLKIRSTKLEDSAMYFCASSEGLAGGPGANVLTFGAGSRLTVL.

CDR3 coding DNA: TGCAGCGTTGAAGACGGGTCTCACTATGGCTACACCTTC. Translated: CSVEDGSHYGYTF. V gene TRBV29-1 combines with J gene TRBJ1-2; D remains ambiguous. This CDR3 is 13 amino acids long. Germline V gives CDR1 SQVTM, CDR2 ANQGSEA. With 0 bases removed from V and 3 bases from J, the gap between germline ends came to 8 bases.

The J gene is TRBJ1-3, the V gene TRBV4-2; no reliable D call. The CDR3 totals 16 residues. Germline loops: CDR1 LGHNA, CDR2 YNFKEQ. V was pared by 0 bases and J by 0 bases, with 9 bases between. CDR3 in amino acids: CASSQDLGSSGNTIYF. The CDR3 region has the DNA TGTGCCAGCAGCCAAGATCTGGGGAGCTCTGGAAACACCATATATTTT.

The chain has TRBV29-1 and TRBJ1-1, with TRBD1 as a possible D gene (5 bases). The germline V gene encodes CDR1 SQVTM and CDR2 ANQGSEA. This CDR3 spans 13 amino acids. V lost 1 base to trimming and J lost 5 bases, with 11 bases between them. CDR3 in DNA: TGCAGCGTTGAAGTCGGGGGATGGACTGAAGCTTTCTTT. This translates into CSVEVGGWTEAFF. Together with reference TRBV29-1 and TRBJ1-1, the CDR3 gives the full variable domain: SAVISQKPSRDICQRGTSLTIQCQVDSQVTMMFWYRQQPGQSLTLIATANQGSEATYESGFVIDKFPISRPNLTFSTLTVSNMSPEDSSIYLCSVEVGGWTEAFFGQGTRLTVV.

This clone was detected a few times. The V call is TRBV7-2, the J call TRBJ2-7, with 9 bases identical to TRBD1. Germline CDR1 is SGHTA and CDR2 is FQGNSA. CDR3 length: 14 amino acids. Losses at the gene ends were 5 bases for V and 7 bases for J; bases not matched to a gene: 9. The CDR3 protein is CASSLKGQGREQYF. The CDR3 DNA follows: TGTGCCAGCAGCCTTAAGGGACAGGGCCGAGAGCAGTACTTC.

This sequence joins TRBV12-5 and TRBJ2-7; D gene ambiguous. V lost 4 bases and J lost 2, with 3 bases in between. The CDR3 sequence is 11 residues long. In germline, CDR1 is LGHNT, CDR2 FRNRAP. CDR3 sequence reads: CASGSAYEQYF. In nucleotides, the CDR3 is TGTGCTAGTGGTTCCGCCTACGAGCAGTACTTC.

The chain uses TRBV5-4 and TRBJ1-1, with 7 bases identical to TRBD1. J gave up 7 bases and V 4 bases, and 4 bases lay outside the gene matches. Germline values: CDR1 SGHNT, CDR2 YYREEE (reference sequence). The CDR3 spans 12 residues. The CDR3 here is CASSRRDSEAFF. As DNA, the CDR3 is TGTGCCAGCAGCCGCCGGGACAGTGAAGCTTTCTTT.

On this clone: Other nucleotide sequences from this sample produce the same CDR3. The V gene is TRBV15, the J gene TRBJ1-5; D remains unclear. The CDR3 runs 12 residues. The germline CDR1 and CDR2 sequences are LNHNV and YYDKDF (reference sequence). Trimming took off 0 bases at V and 6 bases at J, with 3 bases between the two ends. This CDR3 reads CATSRDSQPQHF. In nucleotides, the CDR3 is TGTGCCACCAGCAGAGATAGTCAGCCCCAGCATTTT.

The chain carries TRBV4-1 and TRBJ2-7; tentatively, D is TRBD2 (6 bases). V lost 0 bases and J lost 5, with 17 bases in between. Germline CDR1 reads MGHRA; CDR2 reads YSYEKL. The CDR3 length is 16 residues. This CDR3 reads CASSQDWRGHIDEQYF. CDR3 in DNA: TGCGCCAGCAGCCAAGATTGGAGGGGCCATATCGACGAGCAGTACTTC.

In this sample, this clone turned up a few times. As DNA, the CDR3 is TGTGCCAGCAGCCCCTCACTGACAGCTAACTATGGCTACACCTTC. Translated, it gives CASSPSLTANYGYTF. The V and J genes are TRBV14 and TRBJ1-2, with D possibly TRBD1 on 5 matching bases. V dropped 4 bases and J dropped 0 bases, with 12 bases sitting between them. Germline CDR1 is SGHDN and CDR2 is FVKESK. This CDR3 is built from 15 residues.

The chain employs TRBV5-1 and TRBJ2-2; a possible D gene is TRBD1 (6 bases). CDR1 is SGHRS, CDR2 YFSETQ, per germline. This CDR3 has 16 residues. V was cut by 1 base and J by 1 base, with 11 bases left in between. CDR3 in DNA: TGCGCCAGCAGCTTGTTGGGCAGGGGGAACACCGGGGAGCTGTTTTTT. This translates into CASSLLGRGNTGELFF. Using reference TRBV5-1 and TRBJ2-2 for the parts outside the CDR3, the full variable domain is KAGVTQTPRYLIKTRGQQVTLSCSPISGHRSVSWYQQTPGQGLQFLFEYFSETQRNKGNFPGRFSGRQFSNSRSEMNVSTLELGDSALYLCASSLLGRGNTGELFFGEGSRLTVL.

Of note for this clone: The junction does not match germline at one end; this may be a read error. V and J are TRBV27 and TRBJ1-6; TRBD1 agrees at 7 bases. Germline V CDR1 and CDR2: MNHEY, SMNVEV (reference sequence). This CDR3 comprises 15 residues. CDR3 sequence: CASSLSGTENSPHHF. The CDR3 nucleotides read TGTGCCAGCAGTTTATCGGGGACAGAGAATTCACCCCACCACTTT.